A selection of T cell receptor beta chains follows, all from one sample in a study of OX40 agonist ivuxolimab in advanced cancers. Only in-frame clones appear in the TCRdb table, and some are missing; sequencing was by immunoSEQ multiplex PCR. The sample holds some 64,000 clones, over 80% seen once. The material was CD4+ or CD8+ T cells sorted from blood, obtained in a trial of the OX40 agonist ivuxolimab. These receptor sequences come from an adult with an advanced solid tumor such as melanoma, head and neck, liver or kidney cancer. The CDR3 runs from the conserved cysteine through the conserved F or W. The size field is filled for only some rows; it gives once, few, many or a size class.

clone size,J gene,V gene,CDR3 protein
.,TRBJ1-4,TRBV4-1,CASSQGSQGEGEKLFF
.,TRBJ2-7,TRBV2,CASMRTGAGHYEQYF
.,TRBJ1-1,TRBV5-1,CASRLGERPMNTEAFF
.,TRBJ1-1,TRBV5-4,CASSLVPNTEAFF
.,TRBJ2-3,TRBV10-3,CAISDGSYTDTQYF
.,TRBJ2-7,TRBV7-9,CASSVTGVLPYEQYF
once,TRBJ1-2,TRBV7-3,CASSARPASYGYTF
.,TRBJ2-7,TRBV6-5,CASSATSGSGYEQYF
.,TRBJ1-5,TRBV4-1,CASSQQAGQGALRGNQPQHF
few,TRBJ2-4,TRBV27,CASRGLGRHIQYF
.,TRBJ1-5,TRBV5-6,CASSLWGSGNQPQHF
.,TRBJ2-7,TRBV6-6,CASSFAGGSYEQYF
.,TRBJ2-7,TRBV18,CASSPIQGTHEQYF
.,TRBJ1-3,TRBV5-8,CATNTGGAGNTIYF
once,TRBJ2-1,TRBV19,CASSIWPVSGYNEQFF
.,TRBJ1-3,TRBV7-2,CASSLAWGKDTIYF
.,TRBJ2-7,TRBV2,CASSGPGQGSYEQYF
once,TRBJ2-3,TRBV7-8,CASSFSTDTQYF
.,TRBJ2-7,TRBV27,CASRTSGISYEQYF
.,TRBJ1-2,TRBV7-9,CASSPQGDGYTF
few,TRBJ1-2,TRBV18,CASSPRGYGYTF
.,TRBJ2-7,TRBV5-5,CASSLATIGATGTRSYEQYF
.,TRBJ1-1,TRBV5-1,CASSLVPGRTEAFF
few,TRBJ1-5,TRBV7-8,CASTPGQGGSQPQHF
.,TRBJ2-3,TRBV5-1,CASSWQGRGTDTQYF
.,TRBJ2-7,TRBV5-6,CASSLGQQTYEQYF
.,TRBJ1-5,TRBV21-1,CATTGQPWGNQPQHF
.,TRBJ1-5,TRBV30,CAWSKHTSGRLNQPQHF
.,TRBJ2-2,TRBV6-6,CASSSSTGTGELFF
.,TRBJ2-5,TRBV4-1,CASSRGLAPQETQYF
.,TRBJ2-7,TRBV19,CASRLRDRGDEQYF
few,TRBJ2-5,TRBV11-2,CASSLDTWTRRPRETQYF
.,TRBJ2-3,TRBV5-8,CASSWTSGRTDTQYF
.,TRBJ2-7,TRBV20-1,CSAGVAYEQYF
.,TRBJ1-3,TRBV18,CASSPPLTEGNTIYF
.,TRBJ1-1,TRBV28,CASSLGRARTEAFF
.,TRBJ1-5,TRBV4-3,CASSQDSNSGQPQHF
.,TRBJ1-4,TRBV7-3,CASSPGPGRGEKLFF
.,TRBJ1-1,TRBV19,CASSGRNTEAFF
.,TRBJ2-7,TRBV7-9,CASSLAHQAQGGTYEQYF
.,TRBJ1-1,TRBV21-1,CASSRTQGQGADTEAFF
.,TRBJ1-6,TRBV27,CASGQGWASPLHF
.,TRBJ2-7,TRBV28,CASSNPGLVYEQYF
.,TRBJ2-1,TRBV6-4,CASSAQEENEQFF
.,TRBJ2-2,TRBV4-1,CASSRTGAGELFF
.,TRBJ2-6,TRBV2,CASRDSGANVLTF
.,TRBJ2-5,TRBV7-3,CASSAGTGNYFGETQYF
.,TRBJ1-1,TRBV7-9,CASSLQGNTEAFF
.,TRBJ1-3,TRBV19,CASSDRANSGNTIYF
.,TRBJ2-4,TRBV30,CACKPLAKNIQYF
.,TRBJ2-5,TRBV5-1,CASSMGLAGTQETQYF
once,TRBJ2-7,TRBV30,CAWQTGSYEQYF
.,TRBJ2-1,TRBV27,CASRGRGIYNEQFF
.,TRBJ2-7,TRBV11-2,CASSLVGVEQYF
.,TRBJ2-7,TRBV7-3,CASSLGVVRSHEQYF
.,TRBJ1-1,TRBV10-3,CAISVQFRSEAFF
few,TRBJ2-7,TRBV27,CASSSNLLYEQYF
once,.,TRBV5-1,CASSLGQSYEQYF
.,TRBJ2-7,TRBV29-1,CSVEGAPSGEQYF
.,TRBJ2-7,TRBV27,CASSIPGLAKSYEQYF